The 9 T cell receptor beta chains in this list originate from one sample, sequenced in a study of T-cell memory formation after mild COVID-19. TCRdb used MiXCR to reprocess the 5' RACE reads, holding one entry per CDR3 protein. The data show around 450,000 distinct CDR3 sequences, 20% seen once. What was sequenced was PBMCs or a T cell subset sorted from them (not recorded which). These receptors originate from an adult woman who had mild COVID-19 (a few samples of this study predate the infection). Cell type and time point are not known.

The chain employs TRBV28 and TRBJ2-4; 8 bases match TRBD1. Germline assignment: CDR1 MDHEN and CDR2 SYDVKM. After removal of 4 bases from V and 7 bases from J, the junction contained 9 bases not matched to a gene. The CDR3 runs to 15 residues. The CDR3 loop is CASSSIGQGGNIQYF. CDR3 DNA sequence: TGTGCCAGCAGTTCGATAGGACAGGGTGGGAACATTCAGTACTTC.

This clonotype was counted only a few times. Written as DNA, the CDR3 is TGTGCCAGCAGCTTTACTAGGACAGGGGATCATTCACCCCTCCACTTT. This translates into CASSFTRTGDHSPLHF. The chain combines TRBV7-8 with TRBJ1-6, with 9 bases fitting TRBD1. V lost 3 bases to trimming and J lost 8 bases; unmatched junction nucleotides: 8. The CDR3 spans 16 residues. Germline V gene sequence: CDR1 SGHVS, CDR2 FQNEAQ.

This clonotype was detected a few times. The chain has TRBV7-6 and TRBJ2-7; 9 nucleotides align to TRBD1. The CDR3 extends over 16 amino acids. Germline V gene lookup returns CDR1 SGHVS and CDR2 FNYEAQ. The ends lost 5 bases at V and 1 base at J; junction bases unmatched: 9. The DNA of the CDR3 is TGTGCCAGCAGCCCGCTGGACAGGGGAAGTTCCTACGAGCAGTACTTC. Protein sequence: CASSPLDRGSSYEQYF.

A few counts support this clonotype. This chain uses TRBV10-3 with TRBJ2-7; possible D gene TRBD1, 5 bases. V was shortened by 4 bases and J by 3 bases, with 10 bases between the two germline ends. This CDR3 is built from 13 residues. Germline values: CDR1 ENHRY, CDR2 SYGVKD. The CDR3 sequence: CAISGETDYEQYF. As DNA, the CDR3 is TGTGCCATCAGTGGAGAGACAGACTACGAGCAGTACTTC.

This clonotype was recorded a few times. The chain recombines TRBV20-1 with TRBJ2-5; possibly TRBD2 for D (7 bases). Germline-derived CDR1 and CDR2 are DFQATT and SNEGSKA (reference sequence). The CDR3 is made up of 15 amino acids. V was clipped by 3 bases and J by 4 bases, with 18 bases between them. CDR3 protein: CSASGAGARGETQYF. CDR3 sequence (DNA): TGCAGTGCTAGCGGGGCGGGGGCCCGGGGAGAGACCCAGTACTTC.

Many counts were recorded for this clonotype. The V gene is TRBV3-1, the J gene TRBJ1-2; a possible D gene is TRBD1 (5 bases). The germline gives CDR1 LGHDT, CDR2 YNNKEL (reference sequence). V gave up 3 bases and J gave up 2 bases, with 16 bases separating them. The CDR3 is 16 residues long. The CDR3 nucleotides read TGTGCCAGCAGCCAGGCGGGCGCCGGGGGGAACTATGGCTACACCTTC. It yields the protein CASSQAGAGGNYGYTF.

The genes are TRBV5-5 and TRBJ2-1; tentative D call: TRBD1 (5 bases). Trimming removed 2 bases at V and 3 bases at J, with 18 bases between. CDR1 SGHKS and CDR2 YYEKEE come from the germline V gene (reference sequence). This CDR3 region has 17 residues. The CDR3 sequence: CASSLSVGRADYNEQFF. The DNA of the CDR3 is TGTGCCAGCAGCTTATCCGTCGGCAGGGCCGACTACAATGAGCAGTTCTTC.

V usage is TRBV11-2 and J usage is TRBJ2-7; 8 nucleotides agree with TRBD2. The CDR3 sequence is 14 residues long. Germline assignment: CDR1 SGHAT and CDR2 FQNNGV. V shed 5 bases, J shed 4 bases, and the junction held 7 bases outside the gene matches. CDR3 loop: CASSRGAGGYEQYF. CDR3 in DNA: TGTGCCAGCAGCCGCGGGGCGGGGGGATACGAGCAGTACTTC. The full variable domain, rest sourced from reference TRBV11-2 and TRBJ2-7, is EAGVAQSPRYKIIEKRQSVAFWCNPISGHATLYWYQQILGQGPKLLIQFQNNGVVDDSQLPKDRFSAERLKGVDSTLKIQPAKLEDSAVYLCASSRGAGGYEQYFGPGTRLTVT.

The chain carries TRBV19 and TRBJ1-1; 9 nucleotides line up with TRBD1. This CDR3 spans 16 amino acids. Unmatched junction bases numbered 7, after V lost 5 bases and J lost 0 bases. CDR1 is LNHDA, CDR2 SQIVND, per germline (reference sequence). CDR3 in DNA: TGTGCCAGTAGTCCCGACAGGGGGGTCCTGAACACTGAAGCTTTCTTT. It codes for CASSPDRGVLNTEAFF.